This T cell receptor beta chain was identified during a study of blood T cell repertoires in COVID-19. Profiled with immunoSEQ multiplex PCR; TCRdb holds only in-frame clones, not every one. The sample has 66,000 or so clones; about 82% are singletons. The sequenced sample was peripheral blood. The origin of this receptor is a human donor in a cohort sampled during active COVID-19.

The CDR3 region is CASSLVAGGPYNEQFF. The CDR3 DNA is TGCGCCAGCAGCTTGGTAGCGGGAGGGCCCTACAATGAGCAGTTCTTC. The genes are TRBV5-1 and TRBJ2-1, with 11 bases aligning to TRBD2. Trimming at V came to 0 bases and at J to 2 bases, leaving 1 base not matched to a gene. This CDR3 contains 16 residues. Germline assignment: CDR1 SGHRS and CDR2 YFSETQ. The variable domain in full, with the rest retrieved from reference TRBV5-1 and TRBJ2-1, is KAGVTQTPRYLIKTRGQQVTLSCSPISGHRSVSWYQQTPGQGLQFLFEYFSETQRNKGNFPGRFSGRQFSNSRSEMNVSTLELGDSALYLCASSLVAGGPYNEQFFGPGTRLTVL.